Below are 20 T cell receptor beta chains sequenced from a single sample in a study of shared clonotypes between healthy human individuals. Here immunoSEQ multiplex PCR was the method, and the copy in TCRdb shows in-frame clones only, minus some. The table lists 800,000 to 1,200,000 clones, about four fifths of them singletons. Material: memory CD4+ T cells from PBMCs. Subset: CD45RA-negative fraction. All receptors come from a man aged 18 to 29 in good health. Some clones in this sample may be carry-over from other donors' samples.

This clone was counted between two and nine times. The chain combines TRBV7-9 with TRBJ2-2; maybe TRBD1 (6 bases). Germline V lookup: CDR1 SEHNR, CDR2 FQNEAQ (reference sequence). The V and J ends lost 5 bases and 0 bases respectively, with 13 bases between them. The CDR3 is 16 residues long. The CDR3 bases are TGTGCCAGCAGCCCACAGGACAGATCGAACACCGGGGAGCTGTTTTTT. Amino acids: CASSPQDRSNTGELFF.

The chain carries TRBV7-3 and TRBJ2-3, with TRBD1 matching over 9 bases. Germline-derived CDR1 and CDR2 are SGHTA and FQGTGA. V lost 5 bases to trimming and J lost 4 bases; unmatched junction nucleotides: 4. The CDR3 runs to 14 residues. The DNA for the CDR3 is TGTGCCAGCAGCACCGGGACAGGGTCAGATACGCAGTATTTT. Protein sequence: CASSTGTGSDTQYF.

V usage is TRBV7-2 and J usage is TRBJ2-3; tentatively, D is TRBD2 (5 bases). The CDR3 extends over 14 amino acids. V lost 5 bases and J lost 0, with 9 bases in between. CDR1 and CDR2 (germline): SGHTA, FQGNSA. The CDR3 bases are TGTGCCAGCAGCCTCTGGACTAGCACAGATACGCAGTATTTT. Translated, it gives CASSLWTSTDTQYF.

V usage is TRBV27 and J usage is TRBJ2-7; no reliable D call. The CDR3 extends over 14 amino acids. V lost 6 bases and J lost 6, with 18 bases in between. CDR1 is MNHEY and CDR2 is SMNVEV in the germline V gene (reference sequence). The CDR3 nucleotides read TGTGCCAGCAGACGAATAAACCGAATAGGCGAGCAGTACTTC. Encoded protein: CASRRINRIGEQYF.

This clone was detected only a few times. The V and J genes are TRBV7-2 and TRBJ2-3, with D perhaps matching TRBD2 (5 bases). The CDR3 loop spans 12 amino acids. V gave up 5 bases and J gave up 4 bases, with 7 bases separating them. Germline lookup yields CDR1 SGHTA and CDR2 FQGNSA. CDR3 protein: CASSKLADTQYF. The CDR3 coding sequence is TGTGCCAGCAGCAAACTAGCAGATACGCAGTATTTT.

The V and J genes are TRBV9 and TRBJ2-7; 12 positions agree with TRBD2. The CDR3 totals 14 residues. CDR1 and CDR2 from the germline V gene are SGDLS and YYNGEE. With V trimmed by 2 bases and J by 6 bases, 3 bases remained unmatched. CDR3 amino acids: CASSVTSGSSEQYF. CDR3 DNA sequence: TGTGCCAGCAGCGTGACTAGCGGGAGTTCCGAGCAGTACTTC.

The chain is built from TRBV28 and TRBJ1-1; D is undetermined. CDR3 length: 14 residues. Trimming pared 2 bases from V and 4 bases from J, leaving 11 bases between. In germline, CDR1 is MDHEN, CDR2 SYDVKM. The CDR3 reads CASSLVSRPTEAFF. In nucleotides, the CDR3 is TGTGCCAGCAGTTTAGTCAGCCGGCCCACTGAAGCTTTCTTT.

The chain links TRBV7-2 to TRBJ2-3; D is uncertain. Trimming took off 5 bases at V and 4 bases at J, with 16 bases between the two ends. Germline V gene data show CDR1 as SGHTA and CDR2 as FQGNSA. The CDR3 length is 15 residues. The CDR3, as DNA: TGTGCCAGCAGCCCCCCCCGGTTCCGCTCAGATACGCAGTATTTT. Amino acid sequence: CASSPPRFRSDTQYF. Combining the CDR3 with reference TRBV7-2 and TRBJ2-3 gives the whole variable domain GAGVSQSPSNKVTEKGKDVELRCDPISGHTALYWYRQSLGQGLEFLIYFQGNSAPDKSGLPSDRFSAERTGGSVSTLTIQRTQQEDSAVYLCASSPPRFRSDTQYFGPGTRLTVL.

The V call is TRBV11-3, the J call TRBJ1-1; D call uncertain. Per the germline V gene, CDR1 is SGHNT and CDR2 is YENEEA. V lost 1 base and J 5 bases, leaving 11 bases between the germline ends. The CDR3 consists of 14 residues. This CDR3 reads CASSLGIGRTEAFF. In DNA, the CDR3 is TGTGCCAGCAGCTTAGGGATTGGGAGGACTGAAGCTTTCTTT.

The chain links TRBV14 to TRBJ2-1; D unresolved. V lost 0 bases, J lost 2 bases, and 11 bases lay in between. The CDR3 is 16 residues long. Looked up from germline, CDR1 is SGHDN and CDR2 is FVKESK. The CDR3 spells CASSQDRGFTYNEQFF. The CDR3 bases are TGTGCCAGCAGCCAAGATCGCGGCTTTACCTACAATGAGCAGTTCTTC.

The chain carries TRBV4-2 and TRBJ1-1, with TRBD1 identical over 9 bases. Germline CDR1 reads LGHNA; CDR2 reads YNFKEQ. The CDR3 spans 18 residues. Trimming took 2 bases from V and 1 from J; bases not matched to a gene: 11. The CDR3 coding sequence is TGTGCCAGCAGCCAACCTGGCAGGGACAGGGCGGGGAACACTGAAGCTTTCTTT. Translating gives CASSQPGRDRAGNTEAFF.

The sample holds one count of this clone. Other DNA sequences in the sample encode the same CDR3. The chain links TRBV2 to TRBJ1-2, with D uncertain. The CDR3 extends over 12 amino acids. The germline V and J ends were trimmed by 3 bases and 1 base, with 3 bases remaining between them. Germline lookup yields CDR1 SNHLY and CDR2 FYNNEI. CDR3 amino acids: CASSEVNYGYTF. The CDR3 DNA is TGTGCCAGCAGTGAGGTTAACTATGGCTACACCTTC.

The chain carries TRBV27 and TRBJ1-1; possibly TRBD1 for D (6 bases). The germline gives CDR1 MNHEY, CDR2 SMNVEV (reference sequence). The length of the CDR3 is 15 residues. Trimming shortened V by 6 bases and J by 2 bases, and 16 bases separated the two germline ends. The DNA for the CDR3 is TGTGCCAGCAGACACCGACAGGCCCCTAACACTGAAGCTTTCTTT. Its protein is CASRHRQAPNTEAFF.

The rearrangement joins TRBV7-3 to TRBJ2-1; 13 nucleotides agree with TRBD2. Per germline, CDR1 SGHTA and CDR2 FQGTGA. The J segment lost 0 bases and the V segment lost 1 base, leaving 6 bases of the junction unmatched. The CDR3 spans 19 residues. Here the CDR3 DNA reads TGTGCCAGCAGCTTAATGGTTAGGACTAGCGGGAGCTCCTACAATGAGCAGTTCTTC. Its protein is CASSLMVRTSGSSYNEQFF.

J is TRBJ1-4 and V is TRBV2; a weak D match, TRBD1 (6 bases). The CDR3 has 15 residues. Germline assignment: CDR1 SNHLY and CDR2 FYNNEI. Trimming pared 0 bases from V and 8 bases from J, leaving 13 bases between. The CDR3 bases are TGTGCCAGCAGTGAAGCGTGGGGGCAGGGAGAAAAACTGTTTTTT. Its protein is CASSEAWGQGEKLFF.

The chain joins TRBV7-2 to TRBJ2-7, with D perhaps TRBD1 (6 bases). The V and J ends lost 1 base and 2 bases respectively, with 9 bases between them. The CDR3 length is 14 residues. Germline V gives CDR1 SGHTA, CDR2 FQGNSA. The CDR3 loop reads CASSLGGTPYEQYF. The CDR3 DNA follows: TGTGCCAGCAGCTTAGGTGGGACACCCTACGAGCAGTACTTC.

This clone turned up a few times. Other DNA sequences in this specimen translate into the identical CDR3. V gene TRBV18 combines with J gene TRBJ1-5; perhaps TRBD1 as D (5 bases). The CDR3 is 14 amino acids. Germline V CDR1 and CDR2: KGHSH, LQKENI. V was clipped by 4 bases and J by 6 bases, with 13 bases between them. CDR3 nucleotides: TGTGCCAGCTCACGTACGGGGGAGCGTCAGCCCCAGCATTTT. Translating it yields CASSRTGERQPQHF.

Details on this clone: A far larger clone is one nucleotide away, so this likely arose from a read error. The identical CDR3 is also encoded by other nucleotide sequences in the sample. The CDR3 loop reads CASSSGTDTQYF. The DNA of the CDR3 is TGTGCCAGCAGCTCAGGCACAGATACGCAGTATTTT. The chain recombines TRBV7-2 with TRBJ2-3; no firm D call. V was cut by 4 bases and J by 1 base, with 3 bases left in between. CDR3 length: 12 residues. Looked up from germline, CDR1 is SGHTA and CDR2 is FQGNSA.

The rearrangement joins TRBV2 to TRBJ2-1; TRBD2 might be the D (5 bases). V lost 2 bases, J lost 2 bases, and 13 bases lay in between. The CDR3 contains 16 residues. Germline CDR1 SNHLY, CDR2 FYNNEI. The CDR3 sequence is CASSERASRAYNEQFF. CDR3 DNA: TGTGCCAGCAGTGAAAGGGCTAGCCGGGCCTACAATGAGCAGTTCTTC.

The rearrangement joins TRBV30 to TRBJ1-3; the D is unclear. The CDR3 spans 13 residues. The germline V gene encodes CDR1 GTSNPN and CDR2 SVGIG (reference sequence). Trimming shortened V by 4 bases and J by 6 bases, and 13 bases separated the two germline ends. The CDR3 protein is CAWTLAGENTIYF. The CDR3 DNA reads TGTGCCTGGACCCTAGCCGGGGAAAACACCATATATTTT.